The 27 T cell receptor beta chains below were found in one sample sequenced in a study of tumor-infiltrating lymphocytes in primary liver carcinoma. RNA was extracted from whole blood without cell sorting, alongside germline DNA. The template, 500 ng total RNA, yielded TCR beta cDNA made with a constant-region primer. Construction of TCR beta libraries relied on three successive nested multiplex PCR rounds employing slightly modified ARM-PCR. In the first two PCR rounds, TRBV1-TRBV30 forward primers were paired with a C-beta reverse primer, and each round lasted roughly 9 cycles. Each CDR3 protein is one row after TCRdb ran MiXCR on the multiplex PCR reads. The sample gives approximately 310,000 distinct CDR3 sequences, 65% of which show up once; roughly 8.6% is in the top ten. Sequenced input: peripheral blood. All receptors derive from a man aged 40-49 years with primary liver carcinoma and hepatitis B virus infection.

To note about this clonotype: The junction departs from germline at one end; a sequencing error may be responsible. The chain uses TRBV5-4 and TRBJ1-2, with 8 bases lining up with TRBD1. Germline CDR1 SGHNT, CDR2 YYREEE (reference sequence). The length of the CDR3 is 13 residues. CDR3 sequence: CVSSLQGAQVSTF. The CDR3 nucleotides are TGTGTCAGCAGCTTGCAGGGGGCGCAGGTCTCCACTTTT.

The chain is built from TRBV11-3 and TRBJ2-3, with TRBD2 matching over 11 bases. CDR1 is SGHNT, CDR2 YENEEA, per germline. The CDR3 contains 17 residues. V trimming: 4 bases; J trimming: 6 bases; junction bases outside the gene matches: 12. The CDR3 is CASSSSTGLADMDTQYF. CDR3 sequence (DNA): TGTGCCAGCAGCTCGTCTACGGGACTAGCGGATATGGATACGCAGTATTTT.

The chain is built from TRBV11-2 and TRBJ1-1, with D uncertain. Germline lookup yields CDR1 SGHAT and CDR2 FQNNGV. V lost 1 base to trimming and J lost 10 bases, with 16 bases between them. The CDR3 has 14 residues. CDR3: CASSLGRPVRVAFF. The DNA of the CDR3 is TGTGCCAGCAGCTTAGGCAGGCCAGTGCGAGTAGCTTTCTTT. The full variable domain, rest sourced from reference TRBV11-2 and TRBJ1-1, is EAGVAQSPRYKIIEKRQSVAFWCNPISGHATLYWYQQILGQGPKLLIQFQNNGVVDDSQLPKDRFSAERLKGVDSTLKIQPAKLEDSAVYLCASSLGRPVRVAFFGQGTRLTVV.

Concerning this clonotype itself: Since a much larger clone is just one base distant, this may be a read error. V and J are TRBV6-1 and TRBJ1-5, with TRBD1 matching over 8 bases. This CDR3 is 14 amino acids long. Germline trimming cut 6 bases from V and 9 bases from J; bases unmatched to any gene: 10. The germline V gene encodes CDR1 MNHNS and CDR2 SASEGT. The CDR3 is CASSGQGFGLPQHF. Written as DNA, the CDR3 is TGTGCCAGCAGCGGACAGGGTTTTGGTCTGCCCCAGCATTTT.

Note on this clonotype: This may be a read error, as it is one base from a much larger clone. As DNA, the CDR3 is TGTGCCGGCAGTTACAGGACTAGCGGGAGCAATGAGCAGTTCTTC. Amino acids: CAGSYRTSGSNEQFF. The rearrangement links TRBV6-6 to TRBJ2-1; 13 nucleotides align to TRBD2. Germline CDR1 and CDR2: MNHNY and SVGAGI (reference sequence). CDR3 length equals 15 residues.

Comments on this clonotype: This clone may be a read error of a much larger clone one base away. This chain uses TRBV29-1 with TRBJ1-4, with TRBD1 matching 8 bases. There are 14 residues in the CDR3. Looked up from germline, CDR1 is SQVTM and CDR2 is ANQGSEA. The chain's CDR3 is CSVVPQGADEKVFF. DNA of the CDR3: TGCAGCGTTGTTCCCCAGGGGGCGGATGAAAAAGTGTTTTTT.

On this clonotype itself: Since a much larger clone is just one base distant, this may be a read error. The V and J genes are TRBV5-4 and TRBJ2-3; maybe TRBD1 (5 bases). Germline V gene lookup returns CDR1 SGHNT and CDR2 YYREEE (reference sequence). The CDR3 sequence is 15 residues long. The CDR3 region is CVSSLAGQGADTQYF. The CDR3 nucleotides are TGTGTCAGCAGCTTGGCAGGGCAGGGTGCAGATACGCAGTATTTT.

A word on this clonotype: Sequence at one end of the junction differs from germline and may be a read error. This chain uses TRBV11-3 with TRBJ2-2, with D maybe TRBD1 (5 bases). CDR3 size: 14 residues. Germline V lookup: CDR1 SGHNT, CDR2 YENEEA. The CDR3 coding sequence is TGTGGCAGCAGCCCGTCTGGGGCCACTGGGGAGCTGTTTTTT. Translating it yields CGSSPSGATGELFF.

This clonotype was counted at least ten times. In nucleotides, the CDR3 is TGTGCCAGCAGTCCGAGCGGGAGTCCTTACAATGAGCAGTTCTTC. Its translation is CASSPSGSPYNEQFF. The chain employs TRBV12-3 or TRBV12-4 and TRBJ2-1; 8 bases agree with TRBD2. The J segment lost 4 bases and the V segment lost 5 bases, leaving 7 bases of the junction unmatched. CDR3 length: 15 residues.

Regarding this clonotype: Sequence at one end of the junction differs from germline and may be a read error. The CDR3 reads CASSPLGGSAVSYNEQCF. The CDR3 DNA reads as TGTGCCAGCAGCCCGCTTGGAGGCTCAGCGGTCTCCTACAATGAGCAGTGCTTC. The chain uses TRBV7-8 and TRBJ2-1; tentatively, D is TRBD2 (5 bases). The CDR3 runs 18 residues. Germline V gives CDR1 SGHVS, CDR2 FQNEAQ.

On this clonotype: A much larger clone is a single base away; this may be a read error. The chain joins TRBV12-3 or TRBV12-4 to TRBJ2-5, with a possible D match to TRBD2 (6 bases). Deletions cut 4 bases from V and 5 bases from J, with 17 bases between. The CDR3 has 15 residues. Written as DNA, the CDR3 is TGTGCCAGCAGTTATAGCGGTTCGATGGGGGAGACCCAGTACTTC. Amino acid sequence: CASSYSGSMGETQYF.

The V and J genes are TRBV6-1 and TRBJ1-1, with no clear D. Per germline, CDR1 MNHNS and CDR2 SASEGT. V lost 5 bases and J 7 bases, leaving 11 bases between the germline ends. CDR3 length: 12 amino acids. The CDR3 region is CASSYINREAFF. The CDR3 DNA reads as TGTGCCAGCAGTTATATCAACCGTGAAGCTTTCTTT.

With regard to this clonotype: It may be a read error: a sequence one base away is much more abundant. The chain employs TRBV12-3 or TRBV12-4 and TRBJ2-2; 8 nucleotides align to TRBD1. The CDR3 contains 14 residues. The CDR3 nucleotides read TGTGCCAGCAGTTTAGCGCAGGGGGCCGGGGAGCTGTATTTT. This sequence encodes CASSLAQGAGELYF.

In the case of this clonotype: At one end the junction does not follow the germline gene, possibly because of a read error. The chain has TRBV28 and TRBJ2-6, with D tentatively TRBD1 (6 bases). From germline, CDR1 is MDHEN and CDR2 SYDVKM. The CDR3 covers 17 residues. The CDR3 coding sequence is TGTGCCAGCAGCAGTTTGGTGTTGGGGGCAGGGGCCAACATCCTGACTTTC. It specifies CASSSLVLGAGANILTF. The full variable domain, its missing parts supplied by reference TRBV28 and TRBJ2-6, is DVKVTQSSRYLVKRTGEKVFLECVQDMDHENMFWYRQDPGLGLRLIYFSYDVKMKEKGDIPEGYSVSREKKERFSLILESASTNQTSMYLCASSSLVLGAGANILTFGAGSRLTVL.

As for this clonotype: Germline is not matched at one junction end, which may reflect a read error. The chain has TRBV4-1 and TRBJ2-7; tentative D call: TRBD1 (6 bases). This CDR3 region has 17 residues. Germline CDR1 MGHRA, CDR2 YSYEKL. CDR3 sequence reads: CTSSQVAGDASSYEQYF. In DNA, the CDR3 is TGCACCAGCAGCCAAGTCGCAGGGGACGCGAGCTCCTACGAGCAGTACTTC.

This clonotype appeared a few times. The chain links TRBV30 to TRBJ2-2; the D is unclear. Deletions cut 4 bases from V and 4 bases from J, with 10 bases between. Per the germline V gene, CDR1 is GTSNPN and CDR2 is SVGIG (reference sequence). The CDR3 totals 13 residues. CDR3: CAWNGPSTGELFF. In DNA, the CDR3 is TGTGCCTGGAACGGACCCAGCACCGGGGAGCTGTTTTTT.

V is TRBV28 and J is TRBJ2-7, with TRBD2 as a possible D gene (5 bases). The germline V and J ends were trimmed by 5 bases and 11 bases, with 22 bases remaining between them. The CDR3 is 14 residues long. The germline V gene encodes CDR1 MDHEN and CDR2 SYDVKM. The CDR3 sequence: CASSPTVATRVEYF. The CDR3 DNA sequence: TGTGCCAGCAGTCCAACCGTAGCGACCCGTGTGGAGTACTTC.

This clonotype was seen repeatedly, ten times or more. This chain links TRBV10-3 with TRBJ1-1; D unresolved. The V and J ends lost 4 bases and 5 bases respectively, with 14 bases between them. This CDR3 region has 14 residues. CDR1 and CDR2 (germline): ENHRY, SYGVKD. This chain's CDR3 is CAISGGLAGTEAFF. The CDR3 DNA follows: TGTGCCATCAGTGGAGGCCTGGCGGGGACTGAAGCTTTCTTT.

This clonotype came up once. This may arise from a read error, as a much more abundant clone is one base away. J is TRBJ2-7 and V is TRBV12-3 or TRBV12-4, with 11 bases lining up with TRBD2. The CDR3 is 15 residues long. CDR3 protein: CTSSLRTSGYAEQYF. The DNA of the CDR3 is TGTACCAGCAGCCTCCGGACTAGCGGGTATGCCGAGCAGTACTTC.

On this clonotype itself: Being one base from a much bigger clone, this may be a read error. This sequence joins TRBV4-1 and TRBJ1-1, with D hard to call. CDR3 size: 16 residues. From germline, CDR1 is MGHRA and CDR2 YSYEKL. The CDR3: CTSSPGSQVQNTEAFF. In DNA form, the CDR3 reads TGCACCAGCAGCCCCGGGTCTCAGGTCCAGAACACTGAAGCTTTCTTT.

On this clonotype: This may arise from a read error, as a much more abundant clone is one base away. The gene calls are TRBV6-6 and TRBJ2-5; 14 nucleotides line up with TRBD2. The CDR3 runs to 16 residues. V lost 9 bases, J lost 2 bases, and 8 bases stayed unmatched. The germline V gene has CDR1 MNHNY and CDR2 SVGAGI (reference sequence). The CDR3 sequence is CARPLGLAGAQETQYF. CDR3 in DNA: TGTGCCAGACCCTTGGGACTAGCGGGAGCTCAAGAGACCCAGTACTTC.

This clonotype was counted at least ten times. This chain links TRBV6-5 with TRBJ1-1, with a tentative D call TRBD1 (6 bases). This CDR3 contains 15 residues. Trimming removed 8 bases from V and 4 bases from J, with 20 bases in between. The germline V gene has CDR1 MNHEY and CDR2 SVGAGI. Here the CDR3 reads CASRIVSGGLTEAFF. DNA for the CDR3: TGTGCCAGCCGCATCGTTTCGGGGGGCCTCACTGAAGCTTTCTTT.

About this clonotype: The germline gene is not matched at one end of the junction; a read error may be the cause. The chain links TRBV4-2 to TRBJ1-2; tentative D call: TRBD1 (5 bases). This CDR3 has 15 residues. Per the germline V gene, CDR1 is LGHNA and CDR2 is YNFKEQ. CDR3 in DNA: TGTGCCGGCAGCCAAGACGAGACCCGGGGGTATGGCTACACCTTC. Residues: CAGSQDETRGYGYTF.

A word on this clonotype: A much more abundant neighbour one base away suggests this may be a read error. The chain carries TRBV6-2 or TRBV6-3 and TRBJ2-6, with TRBD1 as a possible D gene (5 bases). CDR3 length equals 13 residues. The germline CDR1 and CDR2 sequences are MNHEY and SVGEGT. CDR3 sequence: CAVPVNGANALTF. The CDR3 DNA is TGTGCCGTCCCGGTGAATGGGGCCAACGCCCTGACTTTC.

This chain links TRBV12-3 or TRBV12-4 with TRBJ2-7; no clear D. V lost 3 bases to trimming and J lost 3 bases, with 12 bases between them. The CDR3 has 14 residues. As DNA, the CDR3 is TGTGCCAGCAGTTTGCGCCGGAAGATCTACGAGCAGTACTTC. This codes for CASSLRRKIYEQYF.

Turning to this clonotype: This may arise from a read error, as a much more abundant clone is one base away. The V gene is TRBV4-1, the J gene TRBJ2-2, with D perhaps matching TRBD2 (6 bases). The CDR3 has 16 residues. Per the germline V gene, CDR1 is MGHRA and CDR2 is YSYEKL. With 3 bases removed from V and 0 bases from J, the gap between germline ends came to 11 bases. In DNA form, the CDR3 reads TGCGCCAGCAGCCATGGCAGGGAGGCGAACACCGGGGAGCTGTTTTTT. Translation gives CASSHGREANTGELFF.

The V and J genes are TRBV28 and TRBJ2-4, with 11 bases matching TRBD2. This CDR3 has 15 residues. V was clipped by 6 bases and J by 8 bases; unmatched bases: 9. CDR1 is MDHEN and CDR2 is SYDVKM in the germline V gene. CDR3 in DNA: TGTGCCAGCAGCAGAACTAGCGGGAGTACAGACATTCAGTACTTC. Translated: CASSRTSGSTDIQYF.